This TCR beta chain was captured in a study of long-term antiretroviral therapy in people with HIV. The study's findings and limits: Within the repertoire, clones expanded before ART were dominant at all time points. Subsequent to ART, diversity was augmented yet persisted below that of transplant donor controls.

For this clone: Its antigen is not identified.

Cryopreserved PBMC samples of roughly 1-10 million cells were used for DNA extraction. The germline V and J ends were trimmed by 4 bases and 10 bases, with 15 bases remaining between them. This CDR3 is built from 13 residues. Per the germline V gene, CDR1 is SGHNT and CDR2 is YYREEE (reference sequence). Researchers report immunoSEQ v3.0 was run at survey level. Per-sample TRB depth target: about 35,000-55,000 T-cell genomes. Sequencing used immunoSEQ multiplex PCR; TCRdb keeps in-frame clones, though not all of them. The table has 30,000 to 40,000 clones, around nine tenths seen once. The sample in question was unsorted PBMCs, obtained 1.1 years after starting antiretroviral therapy. The chain recombines TRBV5-4 with TRBJ2-1; a possible D gene is TRBD2 (5 bases). The TCR comes from a young man with HIV. DNA of the CDR3: TGTGCCAGCAGCCCCTCAGACTACGCCGAGCAGTTCTTC. Amino acid sequence: CASSPSDYAEQFF.